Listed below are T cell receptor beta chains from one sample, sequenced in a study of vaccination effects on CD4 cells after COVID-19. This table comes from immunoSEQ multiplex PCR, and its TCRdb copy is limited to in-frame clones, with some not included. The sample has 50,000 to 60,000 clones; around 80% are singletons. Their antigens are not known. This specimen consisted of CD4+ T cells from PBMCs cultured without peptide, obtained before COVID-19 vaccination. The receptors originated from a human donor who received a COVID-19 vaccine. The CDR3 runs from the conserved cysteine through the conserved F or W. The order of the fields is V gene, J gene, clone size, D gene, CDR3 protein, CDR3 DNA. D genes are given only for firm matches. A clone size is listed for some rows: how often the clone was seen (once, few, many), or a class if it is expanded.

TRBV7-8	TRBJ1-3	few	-	CASSNWDSGNTIYF	TGTGCCAGCAGCAACTGGGACTCTGGAAACACCATATATTTT
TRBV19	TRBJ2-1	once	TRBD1	CASGDRRYNEQFF	TGTGCCAGCGGGGACAGGCGGTACAATGAGCAGTTCTTC
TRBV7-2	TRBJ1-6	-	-	CASSLVGGSSYNSPLHF	TGTGCCAGCAGCTTAGTCGGGGGAAGCTCCTATAATTCACCCCTCCACTTT
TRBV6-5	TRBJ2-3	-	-	CASSYSRTTDTQYF	TGTGCCAGCAGTTACAGTCGAACTACAGATACGCAGTATTTT
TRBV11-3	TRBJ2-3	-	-	CASSLGPPGTTDTQYF	TGTGCCAGCAGCTTAGGTCCACCCGGCACCACAGATACGCAGTATTTT
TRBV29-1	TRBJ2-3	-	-	CSVEKQGSVNTDTQYF	TGCAGCGTTGAAAAGCAGGGGTCCGTGAACACAGATACGCAGTATTTT
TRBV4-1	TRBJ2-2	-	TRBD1	CASSPLGTGITGELFF	TGCGCCAGCAGCCCTTTGGGGACAGGGATCACCGGGGAGCTGTTTTTT
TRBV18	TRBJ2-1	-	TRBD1	CASSLIPGQGFEQFF	TGTGCCAGCTCCCTCATACCGGGACAGGGATTTGAGCAGTTCTTC
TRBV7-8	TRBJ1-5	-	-	CASSSLLGNQPQHF	TGTGCCAGCAGCTCCCTGTTGGGGAATCAGCCCCAGCATTTT
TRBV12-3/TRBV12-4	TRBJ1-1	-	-	CASRQGLGTEAFF	TGTGCCAGCAGGCAGGGACTGGGCACTGAAGCTTTCTTT
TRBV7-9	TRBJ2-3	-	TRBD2	CASSFRGGGADGTQYF	TGTGCCAGCAGCTTCCGCGGCGGGGGGGCCGATGGTACGCAGTATTTT
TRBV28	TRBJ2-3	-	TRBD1	CASSLRTRQGTLTDTQYF	TGTGCCAGCAGTTTAAGGACCCGACAGGGGACACTCACAGATACGCAGTATTTT
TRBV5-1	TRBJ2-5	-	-	CASTRGGFETQYF	TGCGCCAGCACCCGGGGAGGATTCGAGACCCAGTACTTC
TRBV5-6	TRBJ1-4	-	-	CASSLRPGRPGKNEKLFF	TGTGCCAGCAGCTTGAGGCCAGGGCGCCCTGGCAAAAATGAAAAACTGTTTTTT
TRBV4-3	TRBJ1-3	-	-	CASSQDGGVSPGNTIYF	TGCGCCAGCAGCCAAGACGGTGGGGTTAGCCCTGGAAACACCATATATTTT
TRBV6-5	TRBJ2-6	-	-	CASIPRGRANVLTF	TGTGCCAGCATCCCCAGGGGTAGGGCCAACGTCCTGACTTTC
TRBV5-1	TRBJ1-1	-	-	CASSLRTGSEAFF	TGCGCCAGCAGCTTAAGGACGGGGTCTGAAGCTTTCTTT
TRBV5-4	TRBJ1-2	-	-	CASSFMGSNYGYTF	TGTGCCAGCAGCTTCATGGGGAGCAACTATGGCTACACCTTC
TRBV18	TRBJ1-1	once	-	CASSPPRGATEAFF	TGTGCCAGCTCACCACCGAGGGGTGCGACTGAAGCTTTCTTT
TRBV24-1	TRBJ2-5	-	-	CATSPGQGTQYF	TGTGCCACCAGCCCGGGGCAAGGGACCCAGTACTTC
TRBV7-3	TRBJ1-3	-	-	CASSLLLGNTIYF	TGTGCCAGCAGCCTTCTCCTTGGAAACACCATATATTTT
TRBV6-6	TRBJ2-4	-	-	CASSVATGYKNIQYF	TGTGCCAGCAGCGTTGCCACAGGGTACAAAAACATTCAGTACTTC
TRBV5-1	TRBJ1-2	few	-	CASSRGDTYGYTF	TGCGCCAGCAGTCGAGGAGATACCTATGGCTACACCTTC
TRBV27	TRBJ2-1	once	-	CASSYAENRENNEQFF	TGTGCCAGCAGTTACGCCGAGAACAGGGAGAACAATGAGCAGTTCTTC
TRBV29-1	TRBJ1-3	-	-	CSVVRDSGNTIYF	TGCAGCGTAGTCAGGGACTCTGGAAACACCATATATTTT
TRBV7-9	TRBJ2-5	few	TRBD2	CASSRKGGSSGDQETQYF	TGTGCCAGCAGCCGGAAAGGGGGGAGTAGCGGGGACCAAGAGACCCAGTACTTC
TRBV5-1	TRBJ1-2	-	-	CASSFMSSNYGYTF	TGCGCCAGCAGTTTCATGAGCAGCAACTATGGCTACACCTTC
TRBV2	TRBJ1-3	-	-	CASRTGRDTIYF	TGTGCCAGCAGGACCGGACGGGACACCATATATTTT
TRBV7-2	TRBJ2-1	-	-	CASSLALGSYNEQFF	TGTGCCAGCAGCTTAGCGTTGGGCTCCTACAATGAGCAGTTCTTC
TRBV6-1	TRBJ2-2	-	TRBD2	CASSELAGMNTGELFF	TGTGCCAGCAGTGAGCTAGCGGGGATGAACACCGGGGAGCTGTTTTTT
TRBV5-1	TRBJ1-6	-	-	CASSPGLENSPLHF	TGCGCCAGCAGCCCAGGACTGGAGAATTCACCCCTCCACTTT
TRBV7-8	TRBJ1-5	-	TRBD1	CASSFDRGVGSDQPQHF	TGTGCCAGCAGCTTCGACAGGGGAGTCGGTTCTGATCAGCCCCAGCATTTT
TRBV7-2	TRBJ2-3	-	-	CASSFRGPPLFVTDTQYF	TGTGCCAGCAGCTTTAGGGGCCCGCCTTTATTCGTCACAGATACGCAGTATTTT
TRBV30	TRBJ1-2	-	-	CAWSVNRYGYTF	TGTGCCTGGAGTGTAAACAGATATGGCTACACCTTC
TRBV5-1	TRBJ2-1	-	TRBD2	CASSLSAAGGRNEQFF	TGCGCCAGCAGCCTTTCCGCGGCGGGGGGGCGGAATGAGCAGTTCTTC
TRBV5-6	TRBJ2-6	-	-	CASSFGLSAGANVLTF	TGTGCCAGCAGCTTCGGGTTATCGGCAGGGGCCAACGTCCTGACTTTC
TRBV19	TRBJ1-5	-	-	CASVEAGLYSNQPQHF	TGTGCCAGTGTCGAGGCAGGGCTTTATAGCAATCAGCCCCAGCATTTT
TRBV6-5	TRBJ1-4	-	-	CASSNRAGEKLFF	TGTGCCAGCAGTAACAGGGCGGGTGAAAAACTGTTTTTT
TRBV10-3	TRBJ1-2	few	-	CAIKSGADNYGYTF	TGTGCCATCAAGTCTGGGGCAGATAACTATGGCTACACCTTC